These 27 T cell receptor beta chains share one sample of origin, sequenced in a study of T cell responses to AZD1222 COVID-19 vaccine. Method: immunoSEQ multiplex PCR; TCRdb's copy keeps in-frame clones and lacks some. This sample has approximately 75,000 clones; around 86% occur once, and the top ten carry roughly a sixth. The sample in question was peripheral blood, obtained 28 days after the second AZD1222 dose. These receptors came from an adult who received the AZD1222 COVID-19 vaccine.

This chain connects TRBV19 to TRBJ1-1, with TRBD1 as a possible D gene (5 bases). CDR1 LNHDA and CDR2 SQIVND come from the germline V gene (reference sequence). The length of the CDR3 is 13 residues. The V gene lost 5 bases and the J gene lost 9 bases, with 16 bases spanning the gap. CDR3 loop: CASSLRQYPQAFF. CDR3 coding DNA: TGTGCCAGTAGTTTGCGACAGTATCCCCAAGCTTTCTTT.

The chain links TRBV11-3 to TRBJ1-5; 7 positions agree with TRBD1. With V trimmed by 2 bases and J by 1 base, 11 bases remained unmatched. Per the germline V gene, CDR1 is SGHNT and CDR2 is YENEEA. The CDR3 runs to 18 residues. The CDR3 DNA reads as TGTGCCAGCAGCTTACGAGGGGGCGCTTGGGGAAGCAATCAGCCCCAGCATTTT. It translates to CASSLRGGAWGSNQPQHF. The full variable domain, with the rest looked up from reference TRBV11-3 and TRBJ1-5, is EAGVVQSPRYKIIEKKQPVAFWCNPISGHNTLYWYLQNLGQGPELLIRYENEEAVDDSQLPKDRFSAERLKGVDSTLKIQPAELGDSAVYLCASSLRGGAWGSNQPQHFGDGTRLSIL.

To note about this clone: This sample also contains other DNA sequences that code for the same CDR3. The V call is TRBV2, the J call TRBJ1-5; D may be TRBD1 (6 bases). V lost 3 bases, J lost 6 bases, and 15 bases lay in between. The germline V gene has CDR1 SNHLY and CDR2 FYNNEI. This CDR3 is built from 15 residues. In nucleotides, the CDR3 is TGTGCCAGCAGTGAGGCTCGGGGGGCAGGTCAGCCCCAGCATTTT. Translated, it gives CASSEARGAGQPQHF.

V and J are TRBV6-5 and TRBJ2-7; the D gene is possibly TRBD2 (5 bases). The CDR3 is made up of 13 amino acids. The germline V gene encodes CDR1 MNHEY and CDR2 SVGAGI. Trimming took 8 bases from V and 6 from J, leaving 17 bases between them. CDR3 sequence: CASGYQSRGEQYF. The CDR3 region has the DNA TGTGCCAGCGGCTACCAAAGTCGGGGCGAGCAGTACTTC.

J is TRBJ1-2 and V is TRBV4-1, with D uncertain. Germline CDR1 is MGHRA and CDR2 is YSYEKL. The CDR3 sequence is 13 residues long. V was trimmed by 1 base and J by 4 bases, leaving 7 bases between them. CDR3 coding DNA: TGCGCCAGCAGCCAAGTGGGGATCTATGGCTACACCTTC. This codes for CASSQVGIYGYTF.

The chain joins TRBV3-1 (or the pseudogene TRBV3-2) to TRBJ2-2, with no clear D. The V gene's germline CDR1 is LGHDT and CDR2 YNNKEL (reference sequence). The CDR3 loop spans 15 amino acids. V lost 0 bases and J 2 bases, leaving 7 bases between the germline ends. The CDR3 spells CASSQDLGNTGELFF. The CDR3 nucleotides are TGTGCCAGCAGCCAAGATCTCGGAAACACCGGGGAGCTGTTTTTT.

The chain employs TRBV29-1 and TRBJ1-2; no clear D. This CDR3 region has 15 residues. Between the trimmed V and J ends, which lost 4 bases and 4 bases, there was a span of 19 bases. Germline V CDR1 and CDR2: SQVTM, ANQGSEA. The DNA of the CDR3 is TGCAGCGTTGGGACCCCTCGCGGGGAAAGCTATGGCTACACCTTC. Amino acid sequence: CSVGTPRGESYGYTF. The full variable domain, completed using reference TRBV29-1 and TRBJ1-2, is SAVISQKPSRDICQRGTSLTIQCQVDSQVTMMFWYRQQPGQSLTLIATANQGSEATYESGFVIDKFPISRPNLTFSTLTVSNMSPEDSSIYLCSVGTPRGESYGYTFGSGTRLTVV.

This chain joins TRBV11-2 and TRBJ1-6; unclear D gene. V lost 3 bases and J lost 10, with 7 bases in between. This CDR3 contains 12 residues. Germline V gene sequence: CDR1 SGHAT, CDR2 FQNNGV. CDR3 sequence reads: CASSLINSPLHF. The CDR3 nucleotides are TGTGCCAGCAGCTTGATAAACTCACCCCTCCACTTT.

As to this clone: The germline gene is not matched at one end of the junction; a read error may be the cause. The genes are TRBV7-9 and TRBJ1-1; 8 positions match TRBD1. This CDR3 spans 15 amino acids. From germline, CDR1 is SEHNR and CDR2 FQNEAQ (reference sequence). This chain's CDR3 is CASSSLRGLKTEAFF. DNA for the CDR3: TGTGCCAGCAGCTCCCTCAGGGGGCTGAAAACTGAAGCTTTCTTT.

Here the CDR3 reads CAWSRGQASGNTIYF. The CDR3 DNA reads as TGTGCCTGGAGTCGGGGGCAAGCCTCTGGAAACACCATATATTTT. V usage is TRBV30 and J usage is TRBJ1-3; tentative D call: TRBD1 (6 bases). With 2 bases removed from V and 0 bases from J, the gap between germline ends came to 11 bases. Germline assignment: CDR1 GTSNPN and CDR2 SVGIG (reference sequence). The CDR3 consists of 15 residues.

The rearrangement links TRBV29-1 to TRBJ2-3, with D tentatively TRBD1 or TRBD2 (5 bases each). The ends were cut back, 3 bases at V and 1 base at J, with 8 bases in the middle. Germline CDR1 is SQVTM and CDR2 is ANQGSEA. The CDR3 contains 13 residues. CDR3 in DNA: TGCAGCGTTGAGCAGGGAGGCACAGATACGCAGTATTTT. Protein: CSVEQGGTDTQYF.

This clone was counted a few times. This chain joins TRBV4-3 and TRBJ2-7; D is unresolved. CDR3 length: 15 residues. CDR1 and CDR2 (germline): LGHNA, YSLEER. With 0 bases removed from V and 3 bases from J, the gap between germline ends came to 12 bases. The DNA for the CDR3 is TGCGCCAGCAGCCAAGAAAACCGTTTGAGCTACGAGCAGTACTTC. Protein product: CASSQENRLSYEQYF.

Note on this clone: A read error may produce the germline difference seen at one junction end. The chain uses TRBV12-3 or TRBV12-4 and TRBJ1-3; a possible D gene is TRBD1 (5 bases). This CDR3 has 13 amino acids. The CDR3 is CASSSGTWNTIYF. CDR3 coding DNA: TGTGCCAGTAGTTCGGGGACGTGGAACACCATATATTTT.

In the case of this clone: The same CDR3 also results from other DNA sequences found in this sample. The V gene is TRBV4-1, the J gene TRBJ2-7; unclear D gene. CDR1 and CDR2 (germline): MGHRA, YSYEKL. Trimming took 0 bases from V and 6 from J, leaving 9 bases between them. The CDR3 runs to 13 residues. The CDR3 loop reads CASSQESLSEQYF. The CDR3, as DNA: TGCGCCAGCAGCCAAGAGTCTCTGAGCGAGCAGTACTTC.

The chain links TRBV11-1 to TRBJ2-3; D uncertain. CDR1 and CDR2 from the germline V gene are SGHAT and FQDESV (reference sequence). V was cut by 5 bases and J by 4 bases, with 7 bases left in between. The CDR3 spans 12 residues. The CDR3 protein is CASSTEADTQYF. CDR3 nucleotide sequence: TGTGCCAGCAGCACGGAAGCAGATACGCAGTATTTT.

The V gene is TRBV19, the J gene TRBJ2-7; TRBD1 matches at 9 bases. This CDR3 is 13 amino acids long. Germline V gene lookup returns CDR1 LNHDA and CDR2 SQIVND (reference sequence). Trimming cost V 4 bases and J 5 bases; bases outside gene matches: 3. The CDR3 region is CASSRDRVDEQYF. DNA of the CDR3: TGTGCCAGTAGTAGGGACAGGGTGGACGAGCAGTACTTC.

V usage is TRBV5-4 and J usage is TRBJ2-2; TRBD1 agrees at 12 bases. Germline V gene lookup returns CDR1 SGHNT and CDR2 YYREEE (reference sequence). V was clipped by 3 bases and J by 8 bases; unmatched bases: 11. This CDR3 contains 17 residues. The DNA of the CDR3 is TGTGCCAGCAGCTCCCTGCGGGACAGGGGGCATTTGGGGGAGCTGTTTTTT. It yields the protein CASSSLRDRGHLGELFF.

In this sample, this clone turned up a few times. The chain uses TRBV16 and TRBJ1-1; no reliable D call. The CDR3 loop spans 15 amino acids. The germline V gene encodes CDR1 KGHSY and CDR2 FQNENV. Between the trimmed V and J ends, which lost 1 base and 1 base, there was a span of 10 bases. The CDR3 coding sequence is TGTGCCAGCAGCCAATTGTCGGCAGGGAACACTGAAGCTTTCTTT. Protein product: CASSQLSAGNTEAFF.

The chain is built from TRBV5-1 and TRBJ2-2, with TRBD2 matching over 10 bases. This CDR3 spans 18 amino acids. Germline V lookup: CDR1 SGHRS, CDR2 YFSETQ. V lost 0 bases and J lost 0; bases outside the gene matches: 5. The CDR3 reads CASSLGGLADANTGELFF. The DNA for the CDR3 is TGCGCCAGCAGCTTGGGTGGACTAGCGGACGCGAACACCGGGGAGCTGTTTTTT.

A remark on this clone: One end of the junction fails to match germline, which may point to a read error. The gene calls are TRBV6-1 and TRBJ1-1, with D perhaps TRBD1 (5 bases). The CDR3 loop spans 12 amino acids. Germline V gene sequence: CDR1 MNHNS, CDR2 SASEGT. The CDR3: CASSDRTGWGYF. CDR3 coding DNA: TGTGCCAGCAGTGACCGGACCGGGTGGGGGTACTTT.

The chain joins TRBV9 to TRBJ2-7, with 8 bases aligning to TRBD1. Germline V gene lookup returns CDR1 SGDLS and CDR2 YYNGEE. Trimming removed 4 bases from V and 3 bases from J; junction bases left unmatched: 9. This CDR3 is 15 amino acids long. The CDR3 DNA reads TGTGCCAGCAGCCCCGGGACAGGCTACAACTACGAGCAGTACTTC. This gives the protein CASSPGTGYNYEQYF. Using reference TRBV9 and TRBJ2-7 for the parts outside the CDR3, the full variable domain is DSGVTQTPKHLITATGQRVTLRCSPRSGDLSVYWYQQSLDQGLQFLIQYYNGEERAKGNILERFSAQQFPDLHSELNLSSLELGDSALYFCASSPGTGYNYEQYFGPGTRLTVT.

The V and J genes are TRBV20-1 and TRBJ2-5; D remains unclear. Germline V gives CDR1 DFQATT, CDR2 SNEGSKA (reference sequence). This CDR3 is built from 11 residues. CDR3 loop: CSSSLQETQYF. The CDR3 DNA is TGCAGCTCTAGTCTACAAGAGACCCAGTACTTC.

The chain combines TRBV4-3 with TRBJ2-2; TRBD1 is a possible D gene (6 bases). Trimming cost V 3 bases and J 5 bases, with 19 bases left between them. From germline, CDR1 is LGHNA and CDR2 YSLEER. The CDR3 length is 17 residues. For the CDR3, the DNA is TGCGCCAGCAGCCAGGCTATACTTGGGGGCGCGACCGGGGAGCTGTTTTTT. It codes for CASSQAILGGATGELFF.

The chain recombines TRBV9 with TRBJ2-5; 12 positions match TRBD1. CDR3 size: 15 residues. Trimming removed 7 bases from V and 5 bases from J; junction bases left unmatched: 9. Germline V gives CDR1 SGDLS, CDR2 YYNGEE. The CDR3 coding sequence is TGTGCCAGCGCCCTGGGACAGGGGGCGTCGGAGACCCAGTACTTC. As protein: CASALGQGASETQYF.

V is TRBV11-3 and J is TRBJ1-1; D remains ambiguous. CDR3 size: 13 residues. V lost 4 bases and J 1 base, leaving 7 bases between the germline ends. Germline CDR1 is SGHNT and CDR2 is YENEEA. In nucleotides, the CDR3 is TGTGCCAGCAGCTCCTTGAGGAACACTGAAGCTTTCTTT. Amino acids: CASSSLRNTEAFF.

The chain joins TRBV6-5 to TRBJ1-2, with a tentative D call TRBD1 (5 bases). The CDR3 consists of 15 residues. CDR1 and CDR2 from the germline V gene are MNHEY and SVGAGI. V gave up 5 bases and J gave up 8 bases, with 21 bases separating them. CDR3: CASSLTGAGPGGYTF. CDR3 nucleotides: TGTGCCAGCAGTCTTACAGGAGCGGGACCGGGCGGCTACACCTTC.

The chain couples TRBV6-4 to TRBJ1-2, with D possibly matching TRBD1 (5 bases). Between the trimmed V and J ends, which lost 3 bases and 0 bases, there was a span of 5 bases. CDR1 MRHNA and CDR2 SNTAGT come from the germline V gene. The CDR3 loop spans 13 amino acids. The CDR3 nucleotides read TGTGCCAGCAGTGAGGACACTAACTATGGCTACACCTTC. Translation gives CASSEDTNYGYTF.